The clone carrying this T cell receptor beta chain was seen at least ten times. Its antigen is as yet unknown. The missing CDR3 end, 3 residues past where the read stops, is filled in from the germline J gene. CVID and control samples used equivalent genomic DNA input. Profiled with immunoSEQ multiplex PCR; TCRdb holds only in-frame clones, not every one. The table lists nearly 20,000 clones, with no singletons. The CDR3 is 15 amino acids. Germline values: CDR1 SEHNR, CDR2 FQNEAQ (reference sequence). V trimming: 5 bases; J trimming: 8 bases; junction bases outside the gene matches: 9. This sample is part of a study of T cell clonality in common variable immunodeficiency. Study-level points and caveats: In common variable immunodeficiency, TCR beta chains reportedly carried fewer deletions and N-nucleotide insertions. Repertoire-complication correlations in CVID were limited by patient heterogeneity. T cell subpopulation sequencing would be needed to explain CVID clonality.

The chain carries TRBV7-9 and TRBJ1-4, with 9 bases that match TRBD1. The receptor's source is a human donor with common variable immunodeficiency. The specimen sequenced was peripheral blood mononuclear cells. The CDR3 here is CASSPQDRGSEKLFF. CDR3 DNA (partial): TGTGCCAGCAGCCCCCAGGACAGGGGATCCGAAAAA.